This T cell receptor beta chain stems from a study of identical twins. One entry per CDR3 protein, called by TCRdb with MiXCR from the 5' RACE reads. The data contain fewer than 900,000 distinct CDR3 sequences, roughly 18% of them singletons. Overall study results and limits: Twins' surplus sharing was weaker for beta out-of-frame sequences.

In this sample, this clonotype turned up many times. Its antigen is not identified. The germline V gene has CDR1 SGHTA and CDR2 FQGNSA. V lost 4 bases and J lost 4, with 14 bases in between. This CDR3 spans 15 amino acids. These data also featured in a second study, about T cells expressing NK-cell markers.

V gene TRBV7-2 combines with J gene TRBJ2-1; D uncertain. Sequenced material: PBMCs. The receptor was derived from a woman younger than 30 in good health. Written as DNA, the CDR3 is TGTGCCAGCAGCTCGGCCCTAGGCCCATACAATGAGCAGTTCTTC. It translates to CASSSALGPYNEQFF.